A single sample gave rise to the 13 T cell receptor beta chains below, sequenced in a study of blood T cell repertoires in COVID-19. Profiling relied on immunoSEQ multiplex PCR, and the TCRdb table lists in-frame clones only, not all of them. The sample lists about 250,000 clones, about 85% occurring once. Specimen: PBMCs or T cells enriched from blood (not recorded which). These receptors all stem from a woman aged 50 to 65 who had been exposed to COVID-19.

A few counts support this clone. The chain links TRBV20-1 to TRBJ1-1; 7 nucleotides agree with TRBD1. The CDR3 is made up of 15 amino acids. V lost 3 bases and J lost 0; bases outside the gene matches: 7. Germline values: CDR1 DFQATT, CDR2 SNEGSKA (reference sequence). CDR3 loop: CSASRDSLMNTEAFF. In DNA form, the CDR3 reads TGCAGTGCTAGTAGGGACAGCCTAATGAACACTGAAGCTTTCTTT.

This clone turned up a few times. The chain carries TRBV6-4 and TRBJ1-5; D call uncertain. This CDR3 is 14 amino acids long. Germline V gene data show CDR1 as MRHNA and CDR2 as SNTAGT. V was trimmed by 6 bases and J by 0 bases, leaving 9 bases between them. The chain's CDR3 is CASSPVPSNQPQHF. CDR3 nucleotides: TGTGCCAGCAGCCCTGTCCCTAGCAATCAGCCCCAGCATTTT.

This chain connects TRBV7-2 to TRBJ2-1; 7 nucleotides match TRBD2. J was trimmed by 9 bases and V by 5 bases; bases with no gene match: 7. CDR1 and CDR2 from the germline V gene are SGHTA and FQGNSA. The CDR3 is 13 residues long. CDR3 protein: CASSLLTSSEQFF. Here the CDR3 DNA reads TGTGCCAGCAGCCTCCTGACTAGCAGTGAGCAGTTCTTC. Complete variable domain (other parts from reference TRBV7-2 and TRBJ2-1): GAGVSQSPSNKVTEKGKDVELRCDPISGHTALYWYRQSLGQGLEFLIYFQGNSAPDKSGLPSDRFSAERTGGSVSTLTIQRTQQEDSAVYLCASSLLTSSEQFFGPGTRLTVL.

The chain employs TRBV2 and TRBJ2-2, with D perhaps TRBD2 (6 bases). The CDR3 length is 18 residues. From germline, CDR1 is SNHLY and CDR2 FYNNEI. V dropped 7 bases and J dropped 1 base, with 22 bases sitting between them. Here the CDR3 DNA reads TGTGCCAGCAAAAGTGGCTCTGGGGGACTTATGAACACCGGGGAGCTGTTTTTT. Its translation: CASKSGSGGLMNTGELFF.

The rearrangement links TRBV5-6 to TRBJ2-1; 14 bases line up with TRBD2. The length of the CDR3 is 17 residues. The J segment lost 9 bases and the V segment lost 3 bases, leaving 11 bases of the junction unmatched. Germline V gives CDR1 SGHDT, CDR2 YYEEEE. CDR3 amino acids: CASSSSGLAGAPLEQFF. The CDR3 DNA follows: TGTGCCAGCAGCTCCTCGGGACTAGCGGGGGCCCCACTTGAGCAGTTCTTC.

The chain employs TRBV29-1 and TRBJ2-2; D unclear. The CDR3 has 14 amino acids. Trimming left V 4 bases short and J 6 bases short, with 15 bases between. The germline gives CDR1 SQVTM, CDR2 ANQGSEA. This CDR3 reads CSVGEEQFSGELFF. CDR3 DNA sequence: TGCAGCGTTGGTGAAGAACAGTTTTCCGGGGAGCTGTTTTTT.

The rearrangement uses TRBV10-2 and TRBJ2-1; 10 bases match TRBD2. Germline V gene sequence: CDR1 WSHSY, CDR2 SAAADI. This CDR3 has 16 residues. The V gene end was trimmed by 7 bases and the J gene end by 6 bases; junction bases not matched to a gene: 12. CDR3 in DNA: TGCGCCAGCAACGGAGTCCTACCTAGCGGGGGCAATGAGCAGTTCTTC. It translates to CASNGVLPSGGNEQFF.

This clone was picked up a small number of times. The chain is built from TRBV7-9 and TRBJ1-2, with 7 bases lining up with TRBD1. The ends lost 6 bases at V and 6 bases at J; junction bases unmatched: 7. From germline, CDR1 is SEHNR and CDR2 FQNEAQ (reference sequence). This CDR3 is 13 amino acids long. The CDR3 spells CASSDDRVNGYTF. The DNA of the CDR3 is TGTGCCAGCAGTGATGACAGGGTGAATGGCTACACCTTC. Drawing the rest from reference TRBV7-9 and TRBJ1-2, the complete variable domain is DTGVSQNPRHKITKRGQNVTFRCDPISEHNRLYWYRQTLGQGPEFLTYFQNEAQLEKSRLLSDRFSAERPKGSFSTLEIQRTEQGDSAMYLCASSDDRVNGYTFGSGTRLTVV.

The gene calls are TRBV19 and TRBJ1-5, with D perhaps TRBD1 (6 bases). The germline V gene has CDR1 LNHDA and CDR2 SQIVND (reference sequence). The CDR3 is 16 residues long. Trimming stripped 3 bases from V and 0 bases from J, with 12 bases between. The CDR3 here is CASSIPDRISNQPQHF. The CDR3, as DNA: TGTGCCAGTAGTATCCCTGACAGGATTAGCAATCAGCCCCAGCATTTT.

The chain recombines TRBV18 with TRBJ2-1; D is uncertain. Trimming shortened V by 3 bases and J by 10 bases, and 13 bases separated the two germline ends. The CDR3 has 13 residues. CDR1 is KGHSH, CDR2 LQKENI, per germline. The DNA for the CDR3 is TGTGCCAGCTCACCTTGGAGAGAGGAGGAGCAGTTCTTC. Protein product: CASSPWREEEQFF.

CDR3 in DNA: TGTGCCAGCAGTTTATTAGCAGGGCGTTACAATGAGCAGTTCTTC. This gives the protein CASSLLAGRYNEQFF. The chain has TRBV27 and TRBJ2-1; D is perhaps TRBD1 (5 bases). CDR1 and CDR2 from the germline V gene are MNHEY and SMNVEV (reference sequence). The length of the CDR3 is 15 residues. Trimming shortened V by 1 base and J by 4 bases, and 11 bases separated the two germline ends.

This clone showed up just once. CDR3 coding DNA: TGTGCCAGTAGTATAGACAGGGCTCCTAATCAGCCCCAGCATTTT. Translating it yields CASSIDRAPNQPQHF. The rearrangement links TRBV19 to TRBJ1-5; D might be TRBD1 (5 bases). Trimming took off 0 bases at V and 4 bases at J, with 10 bases between the two ends. There are 15 residues in the CDR3. The V gene's germline CDR1 is LNHDA and CDR2 SQIVND (reference sequence).

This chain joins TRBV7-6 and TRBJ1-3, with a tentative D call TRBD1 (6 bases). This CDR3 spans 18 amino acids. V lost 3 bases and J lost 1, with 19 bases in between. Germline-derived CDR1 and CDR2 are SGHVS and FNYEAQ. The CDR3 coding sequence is TGTGCCAGCAGCTTTAGTCCCAGGGACACCGTTTCTGGAAACACCATATATTTT. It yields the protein CASSFSPRDTVSGNTIYF. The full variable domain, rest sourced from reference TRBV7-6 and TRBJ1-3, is GAGVSQSPRYKVTKRGQDVALRCDPISGHVSLYWYRQALGQGPEFLTYFNYEAQQDKSGLPNDRFSAERPEGSISTLTIQRTEQRDSAMYRCASSFSPRDTVSGNTIYFGEGSWLTVV.